Each of the 30 T cell receptor beta chains below was sequenced from the same sample in a study of T cells in Graves' hyperthyroidism and ophthalmopathy (dated by TCRdb to between 2018 and 2020). The protocol used for the library was multiplex PCR. The run used an Illumina HiSeq 2000. The TCR beta CDR3 regions were amplified from RNA transcripts. The TCR CDR3 was subjected to a first round of RT-PCR using the HTBI primer set and the Qiagen OneStep RT-PCR kit. TCRdb reprocessing: public reads trimmed at Q25 with fastp, clones called with MiXCR, in-frame beta chains kept. Every distinct CDR3 protein forms one entry, paired with its most common genes and DNA. Here the sample has around 800,000 distinct CDR3 sequences; around 39% occur a single time. Approximately 8.7% of the sample goes to the ten largest clones. Material for sequencing was blood. These receptors were obtained from a man between 18 and 29 years old with Graves' hyperthyroidism.

This clonotype was found many times. The chain employs TRBV10-3 and TRBJ2-6, with TRBD1 as a possible D gene (6 bases). The length of the CDR3 is 13 residues. The germline V gene encodes CDR1 ENHRY and CDR2 SYGVKD. With 2 bases removed from V and 12 bases from J, the gap between germline ends came to 11 bases. The DNA of the CDR3 is TGTGCCATCAGTGAGAAGGACAGCTTCGTCCTGACTTTC. Translation gives CAISEKDSFVLTF.

In its sample, this clonotype was seen many times. J is TRBJ2-5 and V is TRBV7-6; 11 nucleotides match TRBD1. Germline CDR1 and CDR2: SGHVS and FNYEAQ. This CDR3 contains 15 residues. Losses at the gene ends were 4 bases for V and 4 bases for J; bases not matched to a gene: 5. CDR3 bases: TGTGCCAGCAGCTACGGGACAGGGGGTTCAGAGACCCAGTACTTC. It specifies CASSYGTGGSETQYF.

This chain uses TRBV4-1 with TRBJ2-5; D is uncertain. Germline CDR1 and CDR2: MGHRA and YSYEKL. CDR3 length equals 15 residues. V was cut by 0 bases and J by 2 bases, with 10 bases left in between. CDR3 coding DNA: TGCGCCAGCAGCCAAGACGAGTCGGATCAAGAGACCCAGTACTTC. Its translation: CASSQDESDQETQYF.

Regarding this clonotype: One end of the junction is discordant with germline, which a read error may explain. The CDR3 nucleotides are TGTGCCAGCAGAGTGGGGGACACCACGAGAATCAATGAAAAACTGCTTTTT. This translates into CASRVGDTTRINEKLLF. This sequence joins TRBV2 and TRBJ1-4; D might be TRBD1 (6 bases). The CDR3 length is 17 residues. Per the germline V gene, CDR1 is SNHLY and CDR2 is FYNNEI.

This clonotype was found a few times. This chain links TRBV29-1 with TRBJ2-2; D not resolved. The CDR3 extends over 13 amino acids. Per the germline V gene, CDR1 is SQVTM and CDR2 is ANQGSEA. Trimming left V 0 bases short and J 7 bases short, with 9 bases between. CDR3 sequence (DNA): TGCAGCGTTGAAGATGGGAAGGGCGGGGAGCTGTTTTTT. It is translated as CSVEDGKGGELFF.

This clonotype has only a few counts. The genes are TRBV14 and TRBJ1-2; 7 bases match TRBD1. Germline V CDR1 and CDR2: SGHDN, FVKESK. J lost 4 bases, V lost 4 bases, and 9 bases had no gene match. CDR3 length: 15 amino acids. CDR3 region: CASSLSPGDSYGYTF. The CDR3 coding sequence is TGTGCCAGCAGCCTATCACCCGGGGACAGCTATGGCTACACCTTC.

The rearrangement links TRBV9 to TRBJ2-7; D remains ambiguous. The CDR3 has 15 amino acids. The V end was cut by 0 bases, the J end by 3 bases, with 13 bases between. CDR1 and CDR2 (germline): SGDLS, YYNGEE. The CDR3 loop reads CASSVGGQDGYEQYF. In DNA form, the CDR3 reads TGTGCCAGCAGCGTAGGTGGGCAGGACGGCTACGAGCAGTACTTC.

This clonotype showed up many times. The chain carries TRBV12-3 or TRBV12-4 and TRBJ1-6, with 8 nucleotides matching TRBD1. The CDR3 totals 13 residues. The J segment lost 8 bases and the V segment lost 10 bases, leaving 7 bases of the junction unmatched. The DNA of the CDR3 is TGTGCCACCAGGACAGGGATTTATTCACCCCTCCACTTT. Protein product: CATRTGIYSPLHF.

This clonotype has just a few counts. Given a much more abundant clone one base away, this may be a read error. In nucleotides, the CDR3 is TGTGCCAGCAGTTTAGGGGACGGTGGCTACACCTTC. Translated, it gives CASSLGDGGYTF. The chain is built from TRBV12-3 or TRBV12-4 and TRBJ1-2, with TRBD1 as a possible D gene (5 bases). Trimming left V 1 base short and J 7 bases short, with 7 bases between. This CDR3 has 12 residues.

The table lists this clonotype with many counts. The rearrangement joins TRBV10-3 to TRBJ2-2; perhaps TRBD2 as D (5 bases). V lost 0 bases to trimming and J lost 7 bases, with 12 bases between them. This CDR3 is 15 amino acids long. Germline-derived CDR1 and CDR2 are ENHRY and SYGVKD. CDR3 loop: CAISESILAGGELFF. In DNA, the CDR3 is TGTGCCATCAGTGAGTCTATCTTGGCGGGCGGGGAGCTGTTTTTT.

The rearrangement joins TRBV30 to TRBJ2-7; D is perhaps TRBD1 (5 bases). Trimming took off 6 bases at V and 0 bases at J, with 6 bases between the two ends. The CDR3 consists of 11 residues. Germline CDR1 GTSNPN, CDR2 SVGIG (reference sequence). The CDR3 nucleotides are TGTGCCTGTGGACACTCCTACGAGCAGTACTTC. Its protein product is CACGHSYEQYF. Full variable domain (remainder filled in from reference TRBV30 and TRBJ2-7): SQTIHQWPATLVQPVGSPLSLECTVEGTSNPNLYWYRQAAGRGLQLLFYSVGIGQISSEVPQNLSASRPQDRQFILSSKKLLLSDSGFYLCACGHSYEQYFGPGTRLTVT.

The rearrangement uses TRBV7-2 and TRBJ2-7; D perhaps matches TRBD1 (6 bases). V lost 3 bases and J 5 bases, leaving 14 bases between the germline ends. The germline gives CDR1 SGHTA, CDR2 FQGNSA. The CDR3 length is 14 residues. In DNA, the CDR3 is TGTGCCAGCAGCTTGGGGGCAGGGTCTAACGAGCAGTACTTC. This translates into CASSLGAGSNEQYF.

The chain has TRBV15 and TRBJ2-5; D possibly uses TRBD1 or TRBD2 (5 bases each). Trimming removed 1 base at V and 7 bases at J, with 22 bases between. The germline gives CDR1 LNHNV, CDR2 YYDKDF (reference sequence). This CDR3 spans 17 amino acids. This chain's CDR3 is CATSRVRGISGQGTQYF. In DNA form, the CDR3 reads TGTGCCACCAGCAGAGTTAGGGGTATATCGGGGCAGGGGACCCAGTACTTC.

The table lists this clonotype with many counts. The chain is built from TRBV6-1 and TRBJ1-1; TRBD1 aligns across 8 bases. The CDR3 runs to 15 residues. V lost 3 bases and J lost 5; bases outside the gene matches: 8. Germline values: CDR1 MNHNS, CDR2 SASEGT. The CDR3 bases are TGTGCCAGCAGTGAGGTAGGACAGGGTAGGACTGAAGCTTTCTTT. Its translation: CASSEVGQGRTEAFF.

This chain uses TRBV6-5 with TRBJ2-7, with unresolved D. Germline CDR1 and CDR2: MNHEY and SVGAGI. The CDR3 covers 16 residues. Between the trimmed V and J ends, which lost 0 bases and 0 bases, there was a span of 12 bases. The CDR3 loop is CASSYSIGLSSYEQYF. As DNA, the CDR3 is TGTGCCAGCAGTTACTCGATCGGATTGAGCTCCTACGAGCAGTACTTC.

The V call is TRBV6-5, the J call TRBJ2-7; 8 nucleotides match TRBD1. The CDR3 is 13 amino acids. Unmatched junction bases numbered 4, after V lost 4 bases and J lost 5 bases. Per germline, CDR1 MNHEY and CDR2 SVGAGI. The CDR3 spells CASSFSGGHEQYF. The CDR3 DNA reads TGTGCCAGCAGTTTCTCAGGGGGCCACGAGCAGTACTTC.

The chain links TRBV3-1 to TRBJ2-5; 8 bases fit TRBD2. J was trimmed by 4 bases and V by 0 bases; bases with no gene match: 4. Germline lookup yields CDR1 LGHDT and CDR2 YNNKEL (reference sequence). CDR3 size: 15 residues. CDR3 DNA sequence: TGTGCCAGCAGCCAAGATCCGGGGGGGGGAGAGACCCAGTACTTC. Its translation: CASSQDPGGGETQYF.

This clonotype turned up a few times. This chain joins TRBV7-6 and TRBJ2-2; D is ambiguous. From germline, CDR1 is SGHVS and CDR2 FNYEAQ. This CDR3 spans 17 amino acids. V was shortened by 0 bases and J by 0 bases, with 11 bases between the two germline ends. The CDR3: CASSLAGEGPNTGELFF. CDR3 bases: TGTGCCAGCAGCTTAGCGGGCGAAGGGCCGAACACCGGGGAGCTGTTTTTT.

There are a few counts of this clonotype. The V and J genes are TRBV4-1 and TRBJ1-1; no reliable D call. The germline gives CDR1 MGHRA, CDR2 YSYEKL. The CDR3 runs to 16 residues. The V and J ends lost 2 bases and 1 base respectively, with 14 bases between them. CDR3 sequence (DNA): TGCGCCAGCAGCCAACCGGTCCGGGGAAAGAACACTGAAGCTTTCTTT. Its translation is CASSQPVRGKNTEAFF.

This clonotype was seen ten or more times. V is TRBV2 and J is TRBJ2-6; D is uncertain. CDR1 and CDR2 from the germline V gene are SNHLY and FYNNEI. V was cut by 4 bases and J by 0 bases, with 10 bases left in between. The CDR3 loop spans 16 amino acids. As DNA, the CDR3 is TGTGCCAGCAGTGGGTTAAGGAGCTCTGGGGCCAACGTCCTGACTTTC. Translated: CASSGLRSSGANVLTF.

J is TRBJ1-2 and V is TRBV15; 9 bases agree with TRBD1. The CDR3 loop spans 17 amino acids. Trimming cost V 0 bases and J 6 bases; bases outside gene matches: 11. Germline CDR1 and CDR2: LNHNV and YYDKDF (reference sequence). Here the CDR3 DNA reads TGTGCCACCAGCAGAGATCTCACAGGGGGCCGTCGGGATGGCTACACCTTC. Translated, it gives CATSRDLTGGRRDGYTF.

This clonotype was seen many times. The rearrangement joins TRBV29-1 to TRBJ1-1; D gene ambiguous. CDR1 and CDR2 (germline): SQVTM, ANQGSEA. This CDR3 is 10 amino acids long. The CDR3 coding sequence is TGCAGTGCAGGAAACACTGAAGCTTTCTTT. This translates into CSAGNTEAFF. Full variable domain (remainder filled in from reference TRBV29-1 and TRBJ1-1): SAVISQKPSRDICQRGTSLTIQCQVDSQVTMMFWYRQQPGQSLTLIATANQGSEATYESGFVIDKFPISRPNLTFSTLTVSNMSPEDSSIYLCSAGNTEAFFGQGTRLTVV.

J is TRBJ2-2 and V is TRBV7-3, with TRBD1 matching 7 bases. This CDR3 is 15 amino acids long. Germline-derived CDR1 and CDR2 are SGHTA and FQGTGA. V lost 6 bases to trimming and J lost 4 bases; unmatched junction nucleotides: 8. The CDR3 loop reads CASRPTGEGTGELFF. CDR3 coding DNA: TGTGCCAGCAGACCTACAGGGGAAGGCACCGGGGAGCTGTTTTTT.

The chain is built from TRBV7-9 and TRBJ2-7; perhaps TRBD1 as D (5 bases). V lost 5 bases to trimming and J lost 2 bases, with 22 bases between them. Germline V gene data show CDR1 as SEHNR and CDR2 as FQNEAQ (reference sequence). The CDR3 is 17 amino acids. The CDR3: CASSQDRSAGQAYEQYF. Here the CDR3 DNA reads TGTGCCAGCAGCCAAGATAGATCGGCAGGGCAAGCCTACGAGCAGTACTTC.

The gene calls are TRBV11-2 and TRBJ2-7; D is possibly TRBD1 or TRBD2 (6 bases each). The CDR3 sequence is 16 residues long. V lost 4 bases to trimming and J lost 0 bases, with 16 bases between them. Germline CDR1 and CDR2: SGHAT and FQNNGV. As DNA, the CDR3 is TGTGCCAGCAGCTCACTGACGGGGGCGAACTCCTACGAGCAGTACTTC. It yields the protein CASSSLTGANSYEQYF.

J is TRBJ2-5 and V is TRBV20-1; 9 nucleotides line up with TRBD1. CDR1 DFQATT and CDR2 SNEGSKA come from the germline V gene (reference sequence). The CDR3 loop spans 12 amino acids. The CDR3 DNA sequence: TGCAAGCCCACAGGGGGCCGGGAGACCCAGTACTTC. The encoded protein is CKPTGGRETQYF.

This clonotype was recorded a few times. This chain links TRBV29-1 with TRBJ1-2; TRBD1 matches at 7 bases. CDR1 and CDR2 (germline): SQVTM, ANQGSEA. V dropped 7 bases and J dropped 8; count of bases not matched to a gene: 7. This CDR3 contains 11 residues. The CDR3 is CSAAGTEGYTF. CDR3 bases: TGCAGCGCCGCCGGGACAGAAGGCTACACCTTC.

The sample holds a few counts of this clonotype. The chain uses TRBV7-8 and TRBJ1-5, with D uncertain. Trimming removed 1 base from V and 0 bases from J, with 19 bases in between. The length of the CDR3 is 19 residues. Per germline, CDR1 SGHVS and CDR2 FQNEAQ. The CDR3 here is CASSLVALAVSYSNQPQHF. The CDR3 coding sequence is TGTGCCAGCAGCTTAGTTGCATTGGCCGTGTCGTATAGCAATCAGCCCCAGCATTTT.

The chain uses TRBV28 and TRBJ2-7; D is possibly TRBD1 (8 bases). The CDR3 loop spans 15 amino acids. From germline, CDR1 is MDHEN and CDR2 SYDVKM. V lost 7 bases and J 6 bases, leaving 22 bases between the germline ends. The CDR3: CASTNIVDREGEQYF. The CDR3 nucleotides are TGTGCCAGCACTAACATCGTGGACAGGGAGGGCGAGCAGTACTTC.

The chain is built from TRBV11-3 and TRBJ2-5, with 7 bases that match TRBD1. Germline CDR1 is SGHNT and CDR2 is YENEEA. CDR3 length equals 15 residues. The V and J ends lost 5 bases and 5 bases, in that order; junction bases with no gene match: 11. CDR3: CASSPRQGIRETQYF. CDR3 in DNA: TGTGCCAGCAGCCCTCGACAGGGCATTCGGGAGACCCAGTACTTC. The full variable domain, with the rest looked up from reference TRBV11-3 and TRBJ2-5, is EAGVVQSPRYKIIEKKQPVAFWCNPISGHNTLYWYLQNLGQGPELLIRYENEEAVDDSQLPKDRFSAERLKGVDSTLKIQPAELGDSAVYLCASSPRQGIRETQYFGPGTRLLVL.